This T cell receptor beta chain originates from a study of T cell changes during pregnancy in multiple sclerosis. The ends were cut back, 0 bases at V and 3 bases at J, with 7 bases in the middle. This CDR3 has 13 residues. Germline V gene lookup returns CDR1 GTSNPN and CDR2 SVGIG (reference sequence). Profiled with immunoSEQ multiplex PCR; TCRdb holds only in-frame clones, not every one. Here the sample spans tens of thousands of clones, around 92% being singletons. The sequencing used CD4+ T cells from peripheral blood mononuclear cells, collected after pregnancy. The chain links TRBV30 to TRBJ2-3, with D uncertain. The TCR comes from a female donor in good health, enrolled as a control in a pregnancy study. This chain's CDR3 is CAWSVGATDTQYF. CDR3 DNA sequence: TGTGCCTGGAGTGTTGGAGCTACAGATACGCAGTATTTT.